These 15 T cell receptor beta chains were sequenced from one sample in a study of cytomegalovirus exposure and HLA in healthy donors. It was with 60 Vbeta and 13 Jbeta primers that the PCR ran. Sequenced by immunoSEQ multiplex PCR; TCRdb stores in-frame clones only, minus some. The table has under 250,000 clones, 70% to 80% seen once. The source material was PBMCs. The receptor source for this set is a male donor in good health and CMV-seronegative.

V and J are TRBV18 and TRBJ2-1, with 8 bases fitting TRBD1. V was clipped by 2 bases and J by 3 bases; unmatched bases: 6. Looked up from germline, CDR1 is KGHSH and CDR2 is LQKENI. This CDR3 has 16 residues. CDR3 region: CASSPRNGQGYNEQFF. The CDR3, as DNA: TGTGCCAGCTCACCAAGGAATGGACAGGGCTACAATGAGCAGTTCTTC.

This chain links TRBV30 with TRBJ2-7; TRBD2 might be the D (5 bases). Trimming removed 4 bases from V and 6 bases from J, with 13 bases in between. Germline V CDR1 and CDR2: GTSNPN, SVGIG (reference sequence). The CDR3 loop spans 12 amino acids. CDR3 DNA: TGTGCCTGGACTGTATCCGGAGGCGAGCAGTACTTC. It specifies CAWTVSGGEQYF.

V usage is TRBV19 and J usage is TRBJ2-7; tentatively, D is TRBD2 (7 bases). Germline V gene data show CDR1 as LNHDA and CDR2 as SQIVND (reference sequence). The CDR3 is 14 amino acids. V gave up 5 bases and J gave up 4 bases, with 15 bases separating them. The CDR3 nucleotides read TGTGCCAGTAGTGTTTCGAGGGGGGGTTACGAGCAGTACTTC. Amino acid sequence: CASSVSRGGYEQYF.

This clone came up a few times. The chain is built from TRBV5-5 and TRBJ1-1; D unclear. V was shortened by 0 bases and J by 4 bases, with 7 bases between the two germline ends. The V gene's germline CDR1 is SGHKS and CDR2 YYEKEE (reference sequence). The length of the CDR3 is 13 residues. The CDR3 is CASSLGESTEAFF. CDR3 nucleotide sequence: TGTGCCAGCAGCTTGGGGGAGAGCACTGAAGCTTTCTTT.

Note on this clone: One end of the junction fails to match germline, which may point to a read error. Other DNA variants within this sample encode the same CDR3. The gene calls are TRBV5-4 and TRBJ2-3; possibly TRBD2 for D (8 bases). CDR1 is SGHNT, CDR2 YYREEE, per germline (reference sequence). The CDR3 contains 15 residues. The CDR3 nucleotides read TGTGCCACCAAAGCCTCGGGAGGGGGCACGGATACGCAGTATTTT. This translates into CATKASGGGTDTQYF.

V is TRBV6-5 and J is TRBJ1-1; D gene unclear. This CDR3 has 14 amino acids. Trimming left V 4 bases short and J 4 bases short, with 13 bases between. CDR1 is MNHEY and CDR2 is SVGAGI in the germline V gene. The CDR3 protein is CASSSRGRSTEAFF. DNA of the CDR3: TGTGCCAGCAGTTCCCGGGGAAGGAGCACTGAAGCTTTCTTT.

The table lists this clone with a count of one. The chain uses TRBV4-2 and TRBJ2-5, with 10 bases matching TRBD2. In germline, CDR1 is LGHNA, CDR2 YNFKEQ. Losses at the gene ends were 4 bases for V and 3 bases for J; bases not matched to a gene: 17. This CDR3 is built from 19 residues. CDR3 sequence: CASSLTWVLASGSKETQYF. As DNA, the CDR3 is TGTGCCAGCAGCCTAACCTGGGTTCTGGCTAGCGGGAGCAAAGAGACCCAGTACTTC.

This rearrangement joins TRBV10-1 to TRBJ2-3; TRBD2 aligns across 8 bases. The germline V gene encodes CDR1 WNHNN and CDR2 SYGVQD (reference sequence). V lost 3 bases to trimming and J lost 5 bases; unmatched junction nucleotides: 4. The CDR3 covers 14 residues. The CDR3 protein is CASSDGGVVDTQYF. The CDR3 region has the DNA TGCGCCAGCAGTGACGGGGGGGTGGTAGATACGCAGTATTTT.

In this sample, this clone turned up many times. In nucleotides, the CDR3 is TGCGCCAGCAGCCAAGCGACAGGTTACTCTGGGGCCAACGTCCTGACTTTC. It yields the protein CASSQATGYSGANVLTF. The rearrangement links TRBV4-1 to TRBJ2-6; a weak D match, TRBD1 (6 bases). The CDR3 runs to 17 residues. The ends were cut back, 1 base at V and 0 bases at J, with 10 bases in the middle. Germline values: CDR1 MGHRA, CDR2 YSYEKL.

V usage is TRBV5-1 and J usage is TRBJ2-5, with 9 bases that match TRBD2. CDR1 and CDR2 (germline): SGHRS, YFSETQ. There are 16 residues in the CDR3. Germline trimming cut 1 base from V and 5 bases from J; bases unmatched to any gene: 9. In DNA form, the CDR3 reads TGCGCCAGCAGCTTGCAAATAGCGGGAGACCGGGAGACCCAGTACTTC. Protein: CASSLQIAGDRETQYF.

This chain uses TRBV5-1 with TRBJ2-7; D unclear. With 4 bases removed from V and 3 bases from J, the gap between germline ends came to 11 bases. Germline CDR1 is SGHRS and CDR2 is YFSETQ. This CDR3 region has 13 residues. This chain's CDR3 is CASSPDSNYEQYF. The CDR3 nucleotides are TGCGCCAGCAGCCCAGACTCGAACTACGAGCAGTACTTC. The full variable domain, its missing parts supplied by reference TRBV5-1 and TRBJ2-7, is KAGVTQTPRYLIKTRGQQVTLSCSPISGHRSVSWYQQTPGQGLQFLFEYFSETQRNKGNFPGRFSGRQFSNSRSEMNVSTLELGDSALYLCASSPDSNYEQYFGPGTRLTVT.

This chain links TRBV7-8 with TRBJ2-3, with 10 bases fitting TRBD2. The length of the CDR3 is 20 residues. The V gene's germline CDR1 is SGHVS and CDR2 FQNEAQ. V was pared by 2 bases and J by 2 bases, with 16 bases of the junction left unmatched. CDR3 in amino acids: CASSLRQAGGPLRDTDTQYF. CDR3 bases: TGTGCCAGCAGCTTACGTCAAGCGGGAGGGCCGTTGCGCGACACAGATACGCAGTATTTT.

The chain is built from TRBV10-3 and TRBJ2-1, with 9 bases lining up with TRBD2. The CDR3 totals 16 residues. Trimming took 0 bases from V and 7 from J; bases not matched to a gene: 7. The germline V gene encodes CDR1 ENHRY and CDR2 SYGVKD. The CDR3 DNA reads TGTGCCATCAGTGAGTCGGCTAGCGGGATTCGTAATGAGCAGTTCTTC. It codes for CAISESASGIRNEQFF.

The chain couples TRBV7-3 to TRBJ2-1; 9 bases map to TRBD2. The germline V gene encodes CDR1 SGHTA and CDR2 FQGTGA. The CDR3 contains 16 residues. The V gene end was trimmed by 4 bases and the J gene end by 7 bases; junction bases not matched to a gene: 11. CDR3 nucleotide sequence: TGTGCCAGCAGCTCTCTTAACGGCCTAGCGGGAAATGAGCAGTTCTTC. The encoded protein is CASSSLNGLAGNEQFF.

This clone has just a few counts. This rearrangement joins TRBV25-1 to TRBJ1-4; D may be TRBD1 (6 bases). The CDR3 is made up of 15 amino acids. Germline V CDR1 and CDR2: MGHDK, SYGVNS. Trimming cost V 3 bases and J 1 base, with 9 bases left between them. The CDR3 DNA is TGTGCCAGCAGTGAGGGACATCTAACTAATGAAAAACTGTTTTTT. Amino acid sequence: CASSEGHLTNEKLFF.